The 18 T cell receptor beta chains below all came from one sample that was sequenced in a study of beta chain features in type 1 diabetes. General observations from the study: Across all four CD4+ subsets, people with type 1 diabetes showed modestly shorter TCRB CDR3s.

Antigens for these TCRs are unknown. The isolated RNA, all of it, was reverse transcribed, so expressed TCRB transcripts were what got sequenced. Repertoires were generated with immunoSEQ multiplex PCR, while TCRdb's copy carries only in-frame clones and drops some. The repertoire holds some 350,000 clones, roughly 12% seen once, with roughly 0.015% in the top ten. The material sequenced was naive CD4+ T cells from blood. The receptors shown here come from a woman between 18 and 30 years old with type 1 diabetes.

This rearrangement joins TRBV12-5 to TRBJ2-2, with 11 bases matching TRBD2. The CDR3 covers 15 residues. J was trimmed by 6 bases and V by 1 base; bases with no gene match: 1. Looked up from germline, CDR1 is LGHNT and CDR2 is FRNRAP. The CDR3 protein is CASGLELAGAGELFF. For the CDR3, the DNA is TGTGCTAGTGGTTTGGAACTAGCGGGAGCCGGGGAGCTGTTTTTT. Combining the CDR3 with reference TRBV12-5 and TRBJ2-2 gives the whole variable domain DARVTQTPRHKVTEMGQEVTMRCQPILGHNTVFWYRQTMMQGLELLAYFRNRAPLDDSGMPKDRFSAEMPDATLATLKIQPSEPRDSAVYFCASGLELAGAGELFFGEGSRLTVL.

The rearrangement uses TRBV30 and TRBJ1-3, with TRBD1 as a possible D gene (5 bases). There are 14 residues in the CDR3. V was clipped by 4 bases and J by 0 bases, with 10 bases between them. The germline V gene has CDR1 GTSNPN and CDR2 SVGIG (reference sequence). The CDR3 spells CAWTPGISGNTIYF. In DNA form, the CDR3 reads TGTGCCTGGACCCCAGGGATCTCTGGAAACACCATATATTTT.

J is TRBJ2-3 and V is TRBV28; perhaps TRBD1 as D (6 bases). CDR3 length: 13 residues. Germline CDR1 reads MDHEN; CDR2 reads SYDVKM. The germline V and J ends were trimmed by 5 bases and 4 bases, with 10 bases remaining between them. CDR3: CASSTQGPDTQYF. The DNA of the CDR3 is TGTGCCAGCAGTACACAGGGTCCAGATACGCAGTATTTT.

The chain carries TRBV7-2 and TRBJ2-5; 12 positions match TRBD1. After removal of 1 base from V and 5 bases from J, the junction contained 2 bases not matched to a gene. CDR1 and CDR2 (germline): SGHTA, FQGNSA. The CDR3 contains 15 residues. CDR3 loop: CASSLGDRGLETQYF. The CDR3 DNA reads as TGTGCCAGCAGCTTAGGGGACAGGGGGCTGGAGACCCAGTACTTC.

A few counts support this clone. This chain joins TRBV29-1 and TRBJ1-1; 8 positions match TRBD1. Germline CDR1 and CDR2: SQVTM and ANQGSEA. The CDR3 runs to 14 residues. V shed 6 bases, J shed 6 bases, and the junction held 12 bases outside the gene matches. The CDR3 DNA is TGCAGCGTGACAGCCGGGACAGGCCGTCCTGAAGCTTTCTTT. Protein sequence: CSVTAGTGRPEAFF.

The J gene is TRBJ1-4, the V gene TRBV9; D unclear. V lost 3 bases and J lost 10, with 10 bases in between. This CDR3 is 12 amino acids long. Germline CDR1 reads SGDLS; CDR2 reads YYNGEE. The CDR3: CASSGYEGKLFF. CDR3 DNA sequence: TGTGCCAGCAGCGGATACGAGGGAAAACTGTTTTTT. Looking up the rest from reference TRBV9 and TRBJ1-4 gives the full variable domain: DSGVTQTPKHLITATGQRVTLRCSPRSGDLSVYWYQQSLDQGLQFLIQYYNGEERAKGNILERFSAQQFPDLHSELNLSSLELGDSALYFCASSGYEGKLFFGSGTQLSVL.

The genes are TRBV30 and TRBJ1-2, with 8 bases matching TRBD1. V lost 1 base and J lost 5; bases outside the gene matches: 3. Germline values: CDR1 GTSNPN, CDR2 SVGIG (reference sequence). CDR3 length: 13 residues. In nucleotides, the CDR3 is TGTGCCTGGAGTGCAGGGGGCGCGTATGGCTACACCTTC. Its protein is CAWSAGGAYGYTF.

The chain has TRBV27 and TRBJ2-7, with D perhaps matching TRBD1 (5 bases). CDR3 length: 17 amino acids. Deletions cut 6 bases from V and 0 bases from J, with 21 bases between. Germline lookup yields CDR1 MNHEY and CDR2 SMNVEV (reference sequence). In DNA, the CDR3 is TGTGCCAGCAGCAAGTCCCGCCCTGGGGCCTACTCCTACGAGCAGTACTTC. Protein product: CASSKSRPGAYSYEQYF.

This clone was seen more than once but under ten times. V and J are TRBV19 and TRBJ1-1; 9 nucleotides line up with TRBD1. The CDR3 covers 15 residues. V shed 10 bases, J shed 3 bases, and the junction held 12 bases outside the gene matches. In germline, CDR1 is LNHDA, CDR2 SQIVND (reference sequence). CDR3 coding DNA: TGTGCCACTACTAGGGACAGGGTATGGGACACTGAAGCTTTCTTT. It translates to CATTRDRVWDTEAFF.

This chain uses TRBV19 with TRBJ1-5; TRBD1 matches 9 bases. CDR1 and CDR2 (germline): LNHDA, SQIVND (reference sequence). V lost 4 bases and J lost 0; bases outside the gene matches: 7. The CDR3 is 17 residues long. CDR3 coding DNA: TGTGCCAGTAGTAACAGGGGGCCCTCATATAGCAATCAGCCCCAGCATTTT. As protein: CASSNRGPSYSNQPQHF. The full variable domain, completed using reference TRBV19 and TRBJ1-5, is DGGITQSPKYLFRKEGQNVTLSCEQNLNHDAMYWYRQDPGQGLRLIYYSQIVNDFQKGDIAEGYSVSREKKESFPLTVTSAQKNPTAFYLCASSNRGPSYSNQPQHFGDGTRLSIL.

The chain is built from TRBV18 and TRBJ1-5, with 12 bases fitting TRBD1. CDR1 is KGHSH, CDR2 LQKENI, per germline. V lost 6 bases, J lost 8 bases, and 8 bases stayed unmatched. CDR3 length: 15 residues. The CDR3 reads CASSSGTGGKEPQHF. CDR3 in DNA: TGTGCCAGCTCCTCCGGGACAGGGGGCAAGGAGCCCCAGCATTTT.

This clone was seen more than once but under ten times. The CDR3 here is CASSAHPEPYEQYF. The CDR3 nucleotides read TGTGCCAGCAGTGCCCACCCGGAGCCCTACGAGCAGTACTTC. V gene TRBV28 combines with J gene TRBJ2-7; D remains unclear. Germline V gene data show CDR1 as MDHEN and CDR2 as SYDVKM. The V end was cut by 5 bases, the J end by 2 bases, with 13 bases between. The CDR3 is made up of 14 amino acids. The variable domain in full, completed from reference TRBV28 and TRBJ2-7, reads DVKVTQSSRYLVKRTGEKVFLECVQDMDHENMFWYRQDPGLGLRLIYFSYDVKMKEKGDIPEGYSVSREKKERFSLILESASTNQTSMYLCASSAHPEPYEQYFGPGTRLTVT.

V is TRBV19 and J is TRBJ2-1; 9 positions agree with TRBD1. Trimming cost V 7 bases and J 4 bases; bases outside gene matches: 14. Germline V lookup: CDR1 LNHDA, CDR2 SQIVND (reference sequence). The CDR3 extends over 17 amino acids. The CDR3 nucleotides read TGTGCCAGTATTAGGACAGGGGTCTCAACCCCTTACAATGAGCAGTTCTTC. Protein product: CASIRTGVSTPYNEQFF.

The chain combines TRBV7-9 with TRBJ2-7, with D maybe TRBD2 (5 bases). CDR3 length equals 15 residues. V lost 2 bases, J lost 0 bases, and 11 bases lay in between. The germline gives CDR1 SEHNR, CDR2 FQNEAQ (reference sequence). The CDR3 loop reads CASSLMRVSSYEQYF. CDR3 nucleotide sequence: TGTGCCAGCAGCTTAATGCGGGTGAGCTCCTACGAGCAGTACTTC.

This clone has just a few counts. The CDR3 here is CASSRGAGGFF. The DNA of the CDR3 is TGTGCCAGCAGCCGAGGGGCGGGAGGGTTCTTC. V is TRBV7-2 and J is TRBJ2-1, with 8 bases fitting TRBD2. The CDR3 runs to 11 residues. Germline values: CDR1 SGHTA, CDR2 FQGNSA. Trimming at V came to 5 bases and at J to 15 bases, leaving 6 bases not matched to a gene.

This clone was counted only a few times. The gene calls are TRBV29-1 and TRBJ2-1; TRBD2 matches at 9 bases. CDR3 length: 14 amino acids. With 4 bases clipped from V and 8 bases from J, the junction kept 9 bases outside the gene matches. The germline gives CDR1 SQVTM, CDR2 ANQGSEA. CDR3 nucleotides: TGCAGCGTTGTGACCCAGCTAGCGGGACATGAGCAGTTCTTC. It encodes CSVVTQLAGHEQFF.

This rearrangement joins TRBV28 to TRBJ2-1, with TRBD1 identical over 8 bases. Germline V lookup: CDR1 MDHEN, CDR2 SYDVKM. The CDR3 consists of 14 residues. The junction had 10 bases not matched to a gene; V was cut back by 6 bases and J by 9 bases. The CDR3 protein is CASSSGGSFSEQFF. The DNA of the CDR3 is TGTGCCAGCAGCTCAGGGGGCTCCTTCAGTGAGCAGTTCTTC.

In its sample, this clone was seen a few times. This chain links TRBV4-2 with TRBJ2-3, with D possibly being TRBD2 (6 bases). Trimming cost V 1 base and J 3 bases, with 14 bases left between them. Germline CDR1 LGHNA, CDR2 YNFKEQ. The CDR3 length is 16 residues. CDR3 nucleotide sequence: TGTGCCAGCAGCCAAGGGGTCAGTGGGAGGACAGATACGCAGTATTTT. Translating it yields CASSQGVSGRTDTQYF.